Shown below are 5 T cell receptor beta chains from a single sample sequenced in a study of cytomegalovirus exposure and HLA in healthy donors. Primers included in the PCR were 60 Vbeta and 13 Jbeta primers. Sequencing was performed with immunoSEQ multiplex PCR; in TCRdb, only in-frame clones are kept and a portion is missing. Here the sample spans 150,000 to 200,000 clones, 80% to 90% being singletons. Input material: PBMCs. These receptors came from a woman in her forties or fifties in good health and CMV-seronegative.

V usage is TRBV7-3 and J usage is TRBJ2-5; perhaps TRBD2 as D (6 bases). The DNA end is more similar to TRBJ2-7, so the J call may be wrong. Germline V gene sequence: CDR1 SGHTA, CDR2 FQGTGA. The CDR3 is 15 amino acids. The CDR3 region is CASSLLPGDSYEQYF. The DNA of the CDR3 is TGTGCCAGCAGCCTCCTACCGGGGGACTCCTACGAGCAGTACTTC.

The V call is TRBV11-2, the J call TRBJ2-7, with a weak D call TRBD1 (5 bases). V was shortened by 3 bases and J by 6 bases, with 18 bases between the two germline ends. The germline V gene encodes CDR1 SGHAT and CDR2 FQNNGV. The CDR3 runs 15 residues. The CDR3 reads CASSFGAASQSEQYF. The CDR3 DNA reads as TGTGCCAGCAGCTTTGGGGCCGCCTCCCAATCCGAGCAGTACTTC.

The chain uses TRBV7-2 and TRBJ2-1; D possibly corresponds to TRBD2 (6 bases). Germline V lookup: CDR1 SGHTA, CDR2 FQGNSA. V was cut by 5 bases and J by 5 bases, with 10 bases left in between. This CDR3 has 13 residues. The CDR3 region has the DNA TGTGCCAGCAGCGGACTACTCAACAATGAGCAGTTCTTC. Protein product: CASSGLLNNEQFF.

V gene TRBV7-2 combines with J gene TRBJ2-3; tentative D call: TRBD2 (6 bases). Trimming stripped 1 base from V and 1 base from J, with 12 bases between. Germline loops: CDR1 SGHTA, CDR2 FQGNSA. This CDR3 has 16 amino acids. The CDR3 DNA sequence: TGTGCCAGCAGCTTAGTGGGGGGTGAGGGCACAGATACGCAGTATTTT. Encoded protein: CASSLVGGEGTDTQYF.

V and J are TRBV7-8 and TRBJ1-5; no reliable D call. Between the trimmed V and J ends, which lost 1 base and 4 bases, there was a span of 5 bases. Germline loops: CDR1 SGHVS, CDR2 FQNEAQ. The CDR3 covers 13 residues. This CDR3 reads CASSLGQNQPQHF. CDR3 nucleotide sequence: TGTGCCAGCAGCTTAGGCCAGAATCAGCCCCAGCATTTT. Together with reference TRBV7-8 and TRBJ1-5, the CDR3 gives the full variable domain: GAGVSQSPRYKVAKRGQDVALRCDPISGHVSLFWYQQALGQGPEFLTYFQNEAQLDKSGLPSDRFFAERPEGSVSTLKIQRTQQEDSAVYLCASSLGQNQPQHFGDGTRLSIL.